This TCR delta chain was retrieved from a study of gamma-delta T cells after stem cell transplantation. TCRdb called clones from the RT-PCR reads again using CATT. The data hold under 1,200 delta-chain clones, with about 3.8% observed a single time. This clone was seen only a few times. The amino acid sequence in TCRdb belongs to a much larger clone and departs from this DNA's translation at residue 13, likely a sequencing read error; the sequence shown is translated from the DNA. What was sequenced was gamma-delta T cells. The receptor comes from a human donor. It is not recorded whose cells these are; they may come from a transplant donor.

The CDR3 coding sequence is TGTGCCTGTGACACCGTACTGGGGGATACGAGCTCCTGTGACACCCGACAGATGTTTTTC. Protein product: CACDTVLGDTSSCDTRQMFF. The J gene is TRDJ3, the V gene TRDV2, with 13 bases lining up with TRDD3. The V gene's germline CDR1 is GEAIGNYY and CDR2 EKD. The CDR3 consists of 20 residues.